The source of this T cell receptor (beta chain) is a study of shared clonotypes between healthy human individuals. Study context: The donors, a couple of women and three men, were aged 18 to 49.

Overall study results and limits: Enrolling few donors narrowed the genetic and exposure-history diversity that was represented.

The method was immunoSEQ multiplex PCR; TCRdb's version includes in-frame clones alone and lacks a portion of them. Of about 560,000 clones detected, around 81% appear once; the ten largest clones hold about 12%. Concerning this clone itself: Antigen specificity is unknown.

The CDR3 totals 13 residues. Germline CDR1 reads MNHEY; CDR2 reads SMNVEV (reference sequence). The V segment lost 6 bases and the J segment 8 bases; nucleotides outside the gene matches: 7. This clonotype was sampled from a woman aged 40 to 49 in good health. Some clones in this sample may be carry-over from other donors' samples. Sequencing used PBMCs. The V call is TRBV27, the J call TRBJ2-1; 7 nucleotides match TRBD2. CDR3 DNA: TGTGCCAGCAGAACTGGACTAGATGATGAGCAGTTCTTC. Protein: CASRTGLDDEQFF.